This TCR beta chain derives from a study of blood T cells in healthy people across ages. Across the study: For every two T cells, template switching captured about one barcoded beta molecule.

In the case of this clonotype: What it binds is not known.

It was with a sample-barcoded 5' primer and a J-beta primer mix that a second PCR of roughly 6 to 12 cycles was run. Researchers report that each sample yielded at least 2.5 million CDR3-containing paired-end reads. TCRdb redid the calling of the 5' RACE reads with MiXCR, one entry per CDR3 protein. The profile covers roughly 720,000 distinct CDR3 sequences, with approximately 55% appearing a single time and around 41% taken by the ten largest. Germline CDR1 is SGHDT and CDR2 is YYEEEE. The V end lost 0 bases, the J end lost 7 bases, and 7 bases lay between the germline ends. This CDR3 is 12 amino acids long. General study points: Getting older went along with TCR beta diversity per million T cells dropping roughly linearly.

Sequencing input: blood. This sequence originates from a man older than 75 in good health. The V call is TRBV5-6, the J call TRBJ1-2; unclear D gene. As DNA, the CDR3 is TGTGCCAGCAGCTTGGCCGGGTTTGGCTACACCTTC. Encoded protein: CASSLAGFGYTF.